These 8 T cell receptor beta chains were all obtained from the same sample, sequenced in a study of T cell responses to AZD1222 COVID-19 vaccine. The method was immunoSEQ multiplex PCR; TCRdb's version includes in-frame clones alone and lacks a portion of them. The table includes 80,000 to 95,000 clones, approximately 90% detected once. The material sequenced was peripheral blood, taken 28 days after the second AZD1222 dose. The origin of the receptors is an adult who received the AZD1222 COVID-19 vaccine.

V gene TRBV6-5 combines with J gene TRBJ1-6, with TRBD1 matching over 7 bases. The germline CDR1 and CDR2 sequences are MNHEY and SVGAGI. Losses at the gene ends were 7 bases for V and 10 bases for J; bases not matched to a gene: 10. This CDR3 has 14 residues. The CDR3 bases are TGTGCCAGCACCTACAACAGGGGACGCTCACCCCTCCACTTT. Its protein product is CASTYNRGRSPLHF.

V gene TRBV6-5 combines with J gene TRBJ1-2; D unresolved. CDR3 size: 16 residues. V was clipped by 0 bases and J by 4 bases, with 15 bases between them. The germline gives CDR1 MNHEY, CDR2 SVGAGI. The CDR3 nucleotides are TGTGCCAGCAGTTACTCGAATCCACAAGAAAGCTATGGCTACACCTTC. Translation: CASSYSNPQESYGYTF.

The J gene is TRBJ2-5, the V gene TRBV19; 7 nucleotides align to TRBD1. This CDR3 has 14 residues. Trimming removed 8 bases from V and 2 bases from J; junction bases left unmatched: 8. The germline gives CDR1 LNHDA, CDR2 SQIVND (reference sequence). This CDR3 reads CASGPTGAQETQYF. The CDR3 DNA sequence: TGTGCCAGTGGTCCTACAGGGGCACAAGAGACCCAGTACTTC.

The chain couples TRBV5-1 to TRBJ1-2, with D possibly matching TRBD1 (6 bases). Germline CDR1 is SGHRS and CDR2 is YFSETQ. The CDR3 is made up of 18 amino acids. Trimming pared 2 bases from V and 8 bases from J, leaving 28 bases between. CDR3 region: CASSLVLANIGTRLGYTF. As DNA, the CDR3 is TGCGCCAGCAGCTTAGTTCTGGCCAACATTGGGACAAGATTAGGCTACACCTTC. The full variable domain, rest sourced from reference TRBV5-1 and TRBJ1-2, is KAGVTQTPRYLIKTRGQQVTLSCSPISGHRSVSWYQQTPGQGLQFLFEYFSETQRNKGNFPGRFSGRQFSNSRSEMNVSTLELGDSALYLCASSLVLANIGTRLGYTFGSGTRLTVV.

This chain joins TRBV4-3 and TRBJ1-2; TRBD1 matches 10 bases. The CDR3 is 14 residues long. After removal of 2 bases from V and 7 bases from J, the junction contained 4 bases not matched to a gene. CDR1 and CDR2 (germline): LGHNA, YSLEER. CDR3 DNA sequence: TGCGCCAGCAGCCAATGGGGACAGGGGAGTGGCTACACCTTC. It codes for CASSQWGQGSGYTF.

The genes are TRBV5-8 and TRBJ1-5; 9 bases are a match to TRBD1. CDR3 length equals 15 residues. Trimming took 5 bases from V and 3 from J; bases not matched to a gene: 6. CDR1 is SGHTS and CDR2 is YDEGEE in the germline V gene. In DNA form, the CDR3 reads TGTGCCAGCAGTGAGGGGACAGGGCCCAATCAGCCCCAGCATTTT. Residues: CASSEGTGPNQPQHF.

The gene calls are TRBV7-2 and TRBJ2-4, with TRBD2 matching 9 bases. The ends lost 1 base at V and 2 bases at J; junction bases unmatched: 6. Germline V gives CDR1 SGHTA, CDR2 FQGNSA. The CDR3 sequence is 17 residues long. The CDR3 protein is CASSLDGGGATKNIQYF. The DNA of the CDR3 is TGTGCCAGCAGCTTAGATGGCGGGGGGGCTACCAAAAACATTCAGTACTTC.

The V gene is TRBV5-1, the J gene TRBJ2-2, with 7 bases aligning to TRBD1. V trimming: 7 bases; J trimming: 0 bases; junction bases outside the gene matches: 12. The V gene's germline CDR1 is SGHRS and CDR2 YFSETQ. This CDR3 region has 17 residues. The CDR3 spells CASFLYTGAANTGELFF. The CDR3 DNA follows: TGCGCCAGCTTCTTATACACAGGGGCGGCGAACACCGGGGAGCTGTTTTTT.